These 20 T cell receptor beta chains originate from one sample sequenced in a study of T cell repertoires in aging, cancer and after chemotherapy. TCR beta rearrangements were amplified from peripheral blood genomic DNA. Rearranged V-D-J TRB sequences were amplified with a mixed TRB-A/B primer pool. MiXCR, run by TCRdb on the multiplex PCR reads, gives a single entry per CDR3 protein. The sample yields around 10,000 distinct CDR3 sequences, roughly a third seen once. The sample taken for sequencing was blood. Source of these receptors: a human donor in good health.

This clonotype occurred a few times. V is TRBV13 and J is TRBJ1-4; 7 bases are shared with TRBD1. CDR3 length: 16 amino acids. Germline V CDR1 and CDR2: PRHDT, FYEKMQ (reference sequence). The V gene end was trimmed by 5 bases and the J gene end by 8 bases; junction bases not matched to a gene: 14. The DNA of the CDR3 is TGTGCCAGCAGCGGACGGATCGACAGGGAATGGGAAAAACTGTTTTTT. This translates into CASSGRIDREWEKLFF.

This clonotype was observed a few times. The CDR3 DNA sequence: TGTGCCAGCAGTTACACTACCGGGCAGGGTAGCAATCAGCCCCAGCATTTT. Translated, it gives CASSYTTGQGSNQPQHF. The gene calls are TRBV6-2 or TRBV6-3 and TRBJ1-5; possible D gene TRBD1, 5 bases. Germline loops: CDR1 MNHEY, CDR2 SVGEGT. Trimming stripped 2 bases from V and 0 bases from J, with 14 bases between. This CDR3 is 17 amino acids long.

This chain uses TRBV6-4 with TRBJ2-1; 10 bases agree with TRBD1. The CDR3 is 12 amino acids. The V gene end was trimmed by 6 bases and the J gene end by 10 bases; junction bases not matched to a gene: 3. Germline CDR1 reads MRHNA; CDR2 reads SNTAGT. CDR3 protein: CASSLTGGEQFF. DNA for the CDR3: TGTGCCAGCAGCCTGACAGGGGGCGAGCAGTTCTTC.

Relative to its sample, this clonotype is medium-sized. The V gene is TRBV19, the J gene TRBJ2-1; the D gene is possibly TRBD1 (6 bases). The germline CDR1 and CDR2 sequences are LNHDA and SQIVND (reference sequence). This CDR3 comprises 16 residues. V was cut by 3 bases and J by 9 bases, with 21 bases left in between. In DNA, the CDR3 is TGTGCCAGTAGTATTTGGGGGCTAGATGCCGGAGGTGAGCAGTTCTTC. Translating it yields CASSIWGLDAGGEQFF.

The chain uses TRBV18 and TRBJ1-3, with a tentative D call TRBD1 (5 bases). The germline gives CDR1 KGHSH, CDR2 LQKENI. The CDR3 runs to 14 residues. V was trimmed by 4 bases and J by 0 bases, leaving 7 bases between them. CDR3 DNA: TGTGCCAGCTCACAGGGGCGCTCTGGAAACACCATATATTTT. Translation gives CASSQGRSGNTIYF.

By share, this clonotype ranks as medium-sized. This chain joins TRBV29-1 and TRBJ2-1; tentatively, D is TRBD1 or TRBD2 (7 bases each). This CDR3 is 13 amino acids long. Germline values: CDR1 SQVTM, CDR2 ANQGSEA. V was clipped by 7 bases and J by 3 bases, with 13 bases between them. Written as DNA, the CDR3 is TGCAGCGCCAGGGGGGGAATCTACAATGAGCAGTTCTTC. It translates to CSARGGIYNEQFF.

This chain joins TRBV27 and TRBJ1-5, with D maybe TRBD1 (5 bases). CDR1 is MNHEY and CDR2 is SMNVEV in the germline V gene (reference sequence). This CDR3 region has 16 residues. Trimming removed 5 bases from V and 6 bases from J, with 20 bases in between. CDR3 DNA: TGTGCCAGCAGTGAAGCGCTTCGGGGGTCTCGTCAGCCCCAGCATTTT. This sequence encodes CASSEALRGSRQPQHF.

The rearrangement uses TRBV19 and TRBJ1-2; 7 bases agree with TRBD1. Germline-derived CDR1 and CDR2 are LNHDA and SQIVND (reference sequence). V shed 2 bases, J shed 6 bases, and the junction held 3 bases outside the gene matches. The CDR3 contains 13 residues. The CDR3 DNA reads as TGTGCCAGTAGTATAAGACAGGGTGATGGCTACACCTTC. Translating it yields CASSIRQGDGYTF.

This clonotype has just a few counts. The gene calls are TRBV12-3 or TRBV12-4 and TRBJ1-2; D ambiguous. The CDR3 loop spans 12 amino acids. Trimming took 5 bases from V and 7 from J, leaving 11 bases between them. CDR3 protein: CASSQNSGGYTF. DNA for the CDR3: TGTGCCAGCAGTCAAAACAGCGGTGGCTACACCTTC.

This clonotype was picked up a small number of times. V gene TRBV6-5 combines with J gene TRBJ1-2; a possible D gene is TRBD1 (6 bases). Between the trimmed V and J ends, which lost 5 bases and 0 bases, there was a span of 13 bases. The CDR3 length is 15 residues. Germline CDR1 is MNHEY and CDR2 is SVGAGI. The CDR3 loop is CASSPRGGPNYGYTF. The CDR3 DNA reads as TGTGCCAGCAGTCCTAGGGGGGGTCCTAACTATGGCTACACCTTC.

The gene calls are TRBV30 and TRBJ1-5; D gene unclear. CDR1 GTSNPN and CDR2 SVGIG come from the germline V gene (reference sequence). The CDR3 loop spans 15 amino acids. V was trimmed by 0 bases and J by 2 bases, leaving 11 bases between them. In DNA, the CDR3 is TGTGCCTGGAGTGTATCGGGTATCGGCAATCAGCCCCAGCATTTT. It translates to CAWSVSGIGNQPQHF.

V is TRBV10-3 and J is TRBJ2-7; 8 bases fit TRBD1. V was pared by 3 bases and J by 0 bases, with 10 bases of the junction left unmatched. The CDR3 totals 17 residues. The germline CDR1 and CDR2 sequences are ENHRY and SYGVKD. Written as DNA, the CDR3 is TGTGCCATCAGTGAACCCGGGACAGGCCAGAGCTCCTACGAGCAGTACTTC. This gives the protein CAISEPGTGQSSYEQYF.

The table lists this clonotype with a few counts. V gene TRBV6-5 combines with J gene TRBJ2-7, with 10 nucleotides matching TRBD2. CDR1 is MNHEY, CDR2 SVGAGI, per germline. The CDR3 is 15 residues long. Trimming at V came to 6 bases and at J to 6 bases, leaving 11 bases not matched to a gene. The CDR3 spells CASRASIAGGTEQYF. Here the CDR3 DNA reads TGTGCCAGCAGAGCCTCAATAGCGGGAGGCACCGAGCAGTACTTC.

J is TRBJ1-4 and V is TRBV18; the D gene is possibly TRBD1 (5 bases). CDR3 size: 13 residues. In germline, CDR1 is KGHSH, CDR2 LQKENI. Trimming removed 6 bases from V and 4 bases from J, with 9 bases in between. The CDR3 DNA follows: TGTGCCAGCTCTGCAGGGCGTAATGAAAAACTGTTTTTT. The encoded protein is CASSAGRNEKLFF.

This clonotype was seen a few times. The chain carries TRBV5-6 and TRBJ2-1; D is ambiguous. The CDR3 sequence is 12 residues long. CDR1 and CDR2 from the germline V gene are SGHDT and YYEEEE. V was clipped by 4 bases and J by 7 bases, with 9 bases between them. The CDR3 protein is CASSLIGNEQFF. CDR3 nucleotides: TGTGCCAGCAGCCTGATCGGGAATGAGCAGTTCTTC.

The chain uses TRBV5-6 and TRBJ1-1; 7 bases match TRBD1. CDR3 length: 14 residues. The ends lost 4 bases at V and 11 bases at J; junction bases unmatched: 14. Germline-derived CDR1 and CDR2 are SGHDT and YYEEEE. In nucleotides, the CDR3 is TGTGCCAGCAGCCGATGGACCCGGGACAGTGAGGCTTTCTTT. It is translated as CASSRWTRDSEAFF.

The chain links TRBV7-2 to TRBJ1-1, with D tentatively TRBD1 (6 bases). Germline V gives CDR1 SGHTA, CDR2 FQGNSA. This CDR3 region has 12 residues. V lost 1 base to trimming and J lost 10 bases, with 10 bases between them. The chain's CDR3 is CASSLGVGGAFF. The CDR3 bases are TGTGCCAGCAGCTTAGGCGTAGGGGGAGCTTTCTTT.

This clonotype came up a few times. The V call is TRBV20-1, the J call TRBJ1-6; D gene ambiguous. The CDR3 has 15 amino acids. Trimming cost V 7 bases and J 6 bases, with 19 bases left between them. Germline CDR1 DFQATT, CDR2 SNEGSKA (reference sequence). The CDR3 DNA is TGCAGTGTAAGGCGCGGACCCTCGTTTAATTCACCCCTCCACTTT. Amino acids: CSVRRGPSFNSPLHF.

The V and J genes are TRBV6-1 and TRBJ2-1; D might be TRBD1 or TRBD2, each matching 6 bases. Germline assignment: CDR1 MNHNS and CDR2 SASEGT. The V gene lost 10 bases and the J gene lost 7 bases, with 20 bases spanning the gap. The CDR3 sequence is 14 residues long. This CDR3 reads CATSQGGGTNEQFF. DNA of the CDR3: TGTGCCACCTCCCAAGGAGGGGGGACAAATGAGCAGTTCTTC.

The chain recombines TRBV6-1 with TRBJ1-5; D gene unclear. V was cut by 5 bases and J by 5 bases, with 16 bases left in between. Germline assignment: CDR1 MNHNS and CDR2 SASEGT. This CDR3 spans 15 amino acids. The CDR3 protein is CASSPWSREDQPQHF. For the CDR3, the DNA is TGTGCCAGCAGTCCATGGTCACGGGAGGATCAGCCCCAGCATTTT.